This section outlines one T cell receptor beta chain sequence together with its context. There are 15 residues in the CDR3. The germline V gene has CDR1 KGHSH and CDR2 LQKENI. The germline V and J ends were trimmed by 2 bases and 4 bases, with 14 bases remaining between them. The data were produced by immunoSEQ multiplex PCR, yet TCRdb's version contains in-frame clones alone and is incomplete. The sample lists fewer than 70,000 clones; 80% to 90% were seen once. The data are from a study of blood T cell repertoires in COVID-19. Study summary: T cells, B-cell-depleted T cells, or PBMCs supplied cDNA or gDNA.

The chain couples TRBV18 to TRBJ2-5; possibly TRBD1 for D (5 bases). Sample: peripheral blood. The source of this sequence is a man in his fifties with acute or convalescent COVID-19. The DNA of the CDR3 is TGTGCCAGCTCACCAAACTCAGGGTGGCGAGAGACCCAGTACTTC. It is translated as CASSPNSGWRETQYF. Full variable domain (outside the CDR3, taken from reference TRBV18 and TRBJ2-5): NAGVMQNPRHLVRRRGQEARLRCSPMKGHSHVYWYRQLPEEGLKFMVYLQKENIIDESGMPKERFSAEFPKEGPSILRIQQVVRGDSAAYFCASSPNSGWRETQYFGPGTRLLVL.